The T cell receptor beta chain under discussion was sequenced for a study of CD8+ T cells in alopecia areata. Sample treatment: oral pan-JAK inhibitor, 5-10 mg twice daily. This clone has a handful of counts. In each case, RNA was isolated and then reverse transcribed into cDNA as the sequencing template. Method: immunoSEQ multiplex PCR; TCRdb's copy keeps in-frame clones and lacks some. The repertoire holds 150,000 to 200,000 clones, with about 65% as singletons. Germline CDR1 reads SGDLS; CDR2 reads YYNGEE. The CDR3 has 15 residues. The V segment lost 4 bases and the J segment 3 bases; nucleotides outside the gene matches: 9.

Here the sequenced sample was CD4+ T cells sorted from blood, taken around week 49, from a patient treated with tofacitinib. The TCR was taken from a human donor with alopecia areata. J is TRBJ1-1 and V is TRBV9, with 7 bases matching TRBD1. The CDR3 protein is CASSLTTGRYTEAFF. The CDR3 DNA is TGTGCCAGCAGCCTGACGACAGGGAGGTACACTGAAGCTTTCTTT.